The T cell receptor (beta chain) described here comes from a study of human T cells and chemical hapten exposure. Across the study: All through the roughly 25-week study, the scalp of each patient received diphenylcyclopropenone doses weekly. Enrolled patients were predominantly female and had alopecia areata, totalis or universalis.

The sample's time point: patch test 1, 2 weeks after DPC sensitization. Stated treatment: therapeutic diphenylcyclopropenone sensitization with weekly scalp DPC. From whole blood left unfractionated, total RNA was extracted. In the original processing: Individual samples carried between about 23,224 and 700,000 TCRs, with approximately 100,000 as the median. MiXCR, applied by TCRdb to the RACE reads, yields one record per CDR3 protein. For this entry, the V and J calls and clone size follow TCRdb and not the study's own pipeline. The sample lists 79,000 or so distinct CDR3 sequences; about 9.4% were seen once. This clonotype came up a few times. Sequencing was performed on whole blood, taken in connection with sensitization to the hapten diphenylcyclopropenone (DPC). The sequence was collected from a woman aged 50 to 60 with alopecia areata. Some clones in this sample may be carry-over from other donors' samples.

CDR3: CASSDLPGHHSGANVLTF. Written as DNA, the CDR3 is TGTGCCAGCAGTGACCTTCCGGGACACCACTCTGGGGCCAACGTCCTGACTTTC. This chain joins TRBV28 and TRBJ2-6; D might be TRBD1 (6 bases). Trimming shortened V by 5 bases and J by 0 bases, and 17 bases separated the two germline ends. The CDR3 spans 18 residues. CDR1 is MDHEN and CDR2 is SYDVKM in the germline V gene. Supplemented by reference TRBV28 and TRBJ2-6, the full variable domain reads DVKVTQSSRYLVKRTGEKVFLECVQDMDHENMFWYRQDPGLGLRLIYFSYDVKMKEKGDIPEGYSVSREKKERFSLILESASTNQTSMYLCASSDLPGHHSGANVLTFGAGSRLTVL.